Listed below are T cell receptor beta chains from one sample, sequenced in a study of blood T cell repertoires in COVID-19. Assay used: immunoSEQ multiplex PCR; TCRdb lists only in-frame clones, some missing. The sample consists of tens of thousands of clones, 60% to 80% of them appearing once. The sample consisted of peripheral blood. The receptor set was obtained from a human donor in a cohort sampled during active COVID-19. Both conserved end residues are trimmed from each CDR3.

16 | TRBJ2-2 | TRBV5-1 | ASSLYAGQGARTGELF
13 | TRBJ2-5 | TRBV11-2 | ASSVGVWGLETQY
13 | TRBJ2-7 | TRBV5-1 | ASSLETGSYYEQY
12 | TRBJ1-4 | TRBV19 | ASRRRGTNEKLF
13 | TRBJ2-1 | TRBV5-4 | ASSPGTSDHNEQF
11 | TRBJ2-5 | TRBV9 | ASSVAPFETQY
12 | TRBJ1-6 | TRBV10-2 | ASSDRGGNSPLH
15 | TRBJ1-1 | TRBV30 | AWSSRMGGDGNTEAF
11 | TRBJ1-4 | TRBV5-1 | ASNDRPGEKLF
11 | TRBJ2-7 | TRBV12-3/TRBV12-4 | ASSFGGVYEQY
14 | TRBJ1-2 | TRBV19 | ASSAPGQAPNYGYT
13 | TRBJ1-6 | TRBV6-5 | ASSYSYQAESPLH
10 | TRBJ2-7 | TRBV6-6 | ASSSTGFEQY
15 | TRBJ1-2 | TRBV7-9 | ASSLAKEGRGSGGYT
15 | TRBJ2-3 | TRBV7-2 | ASSLDSGTGVGDTQY
12 | TRBJ2-6 | TRBV28 | ASSGSLGANVLI
13 | TRBJ1-5 | TRBV5-1 | ASSLMGRGNQPQH
11 | TRBJ2-1 | TRBV2 | ASNTIPSNEQF
13 | TRBJ1-5 | TRBV18 | ASSPTGGRDQPQH
12 | TRBJ1-5 | TRBV7-9 | ASSSTGAGQPQH
11 | TRBJ1-1 | TRBV25-1 | ASSGGGNTEAF
11 | TRBJ1-2 | TRBV29-1 | SVEVQGVGGYT
14 | TRBJ2-7 | TRBV19 | ASSSIRDRASYEQY
11 | TRBJ1-6 | TRBV2 | ASKGDYNSPLH
14 | TRBJ1-6 | TRBV6-5 | ASSSGWTRSPSPLH
13 | TRBJ2-3 | TRBV14 | ASSSRDFGTDTQY
9 | TRBJ2-4 | TRBV28 | ASSTKNIQY
9 | TRBJ1-2 | TRBV20-1 | SARQGLGYT
12 | TRBJ1-6 | TRBV28 | ASSLATGPSPLH
13 | TRBJ2-3 | TRBV2 | ASSRDRQSTDTQY
10 | TRBJ2-5 | TRBV3-1/TRBV3-2 | ASSQDEGHRY
14 | TRBJ1-5 | TRBV28 | ASTVPDRLSNQPQH
8 | TRBJ2-7 | TRBV20-1 | SALFYEQY
11 | TRBJ2-5 | TRBV18 | ASSQGQGETQY
15 | TRBJ2-5 | TRBV28 | ASSLTSGRGTRATQY
10 | TRBJ2-3 | TRBV10-2 | ASSGLSDTQY
13 | TRBJ2-3 | TRBV7-9 | ASSRGGAPPDTQY
9 | TRBJ2-7 | TRBV11-2 | ALQGAYEQY
12 | TRBJ1-1 | TRBV5-6 | ASSPGQGYTEAF
13 | TRBJ2-7 | TRBV7-2 | ASSLMSGSRHEQY
11 | TRBJ2-1 | TRBV12-3/TRBV12-4 | ASNDRGEYEQF
10 | TRBJ2-4 | TRBV28 | ASSLDSLIQY
12 | TRBJ1-2 | TRBV24-1 | ATSDWGTTYGYT
12 | TRBJ1-4 | TRBV19 | ASSMLADNEKLF
11 | TRBJ2-7 | TRBV18 | ASSPASGGEQY
12 | TRBJ2-7 | TRBV6-5 | ASSYSGRAHEQY
9 | TRBJ1-4 | TRBV20-1 | SASYREKLF